The T cell receptor beta chain described here comes from a study of CD8 T cells in Susac syndrome. CDR1 MNHEY and CDR2 SMNVEV come from the germline V gene (reference sequence). The V and J ends lost 5 bases and 6 bases respectively, with 14 bases between them. This CDR3 has 14 amino acids. Random hexamers served to reverse transcribe roughly 0.45 to 1 ug RNA. TCRdb fed the immunoSEQ multiplex PCR reads into MiXCR, producing one record per CDR3 protein. The sample contains some 140,000 distinct CDR3 sequences, 95% of which appear only once. Sample: CD8+ T cells from PBMCs. The V call is TRBV27, the J call TRBJ1-5; D might be TRBD1 (6 bases). This receptor was identified in a human donor with Susac syndrome. The CDR3 spells CASSTTGSGQPQHF. Here the CDR3 DNA reads TGTGCCAGCAGTACTACAGGGTCGGGTCAGCCCCAGCATTTT.